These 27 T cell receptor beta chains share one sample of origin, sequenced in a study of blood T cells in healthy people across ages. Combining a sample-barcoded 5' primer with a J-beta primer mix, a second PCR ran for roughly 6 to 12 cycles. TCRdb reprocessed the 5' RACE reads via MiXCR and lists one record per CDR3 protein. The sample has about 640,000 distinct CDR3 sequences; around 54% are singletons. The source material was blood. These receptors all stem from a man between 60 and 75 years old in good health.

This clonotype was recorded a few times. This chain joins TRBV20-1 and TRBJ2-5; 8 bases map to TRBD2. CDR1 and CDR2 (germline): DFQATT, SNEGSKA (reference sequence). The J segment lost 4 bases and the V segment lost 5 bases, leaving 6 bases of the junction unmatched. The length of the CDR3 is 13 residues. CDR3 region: CSAPSGGLETQYF. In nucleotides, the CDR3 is TGCAGTGCTCCCAGCGGGGGCTTAGAGACCCAGTACTTC.

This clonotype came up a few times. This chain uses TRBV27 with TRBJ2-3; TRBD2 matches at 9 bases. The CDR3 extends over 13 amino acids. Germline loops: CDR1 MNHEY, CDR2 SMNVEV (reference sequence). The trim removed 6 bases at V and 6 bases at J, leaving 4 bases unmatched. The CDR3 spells CASRPSGGDTQYF. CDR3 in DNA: TGTGCCAGCAGACCGAGCGGGGGGGATACGCAGTATTTT.

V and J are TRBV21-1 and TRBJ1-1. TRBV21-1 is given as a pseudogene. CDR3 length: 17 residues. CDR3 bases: TGTGCCAGCAGCCCGCGCCAGGCCGGGGAAAACCGGGCTGAAGCTTTCTTT. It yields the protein CASSPRQAGENRAEAFF.

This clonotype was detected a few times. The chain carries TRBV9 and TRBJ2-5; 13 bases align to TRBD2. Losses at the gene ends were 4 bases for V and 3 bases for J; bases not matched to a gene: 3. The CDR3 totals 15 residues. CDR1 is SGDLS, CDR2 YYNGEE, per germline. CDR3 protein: CASSLGTSGKETQYF. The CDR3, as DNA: TGTGCCAGCAGCCTCGGGACTAGCGGGAAAGAGACCCAGTACTTC.

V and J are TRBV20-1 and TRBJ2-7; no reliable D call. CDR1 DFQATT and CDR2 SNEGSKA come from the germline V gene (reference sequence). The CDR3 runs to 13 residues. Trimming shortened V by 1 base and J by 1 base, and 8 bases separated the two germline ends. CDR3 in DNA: TGCAGTGCTAGAGGAGACGGATCCTACGAGCAGTACTTC. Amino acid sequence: CSARGDGSYEQYF.

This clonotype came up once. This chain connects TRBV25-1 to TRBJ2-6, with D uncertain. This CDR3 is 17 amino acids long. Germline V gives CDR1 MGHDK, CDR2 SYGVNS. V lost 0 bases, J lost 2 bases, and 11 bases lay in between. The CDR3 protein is CASSEYGQDAGANVLTF. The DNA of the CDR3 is TGTGCCAGCAGTGAATATGGGCAGGACGCTGGGGCCAACGTCCTGACTTTC.

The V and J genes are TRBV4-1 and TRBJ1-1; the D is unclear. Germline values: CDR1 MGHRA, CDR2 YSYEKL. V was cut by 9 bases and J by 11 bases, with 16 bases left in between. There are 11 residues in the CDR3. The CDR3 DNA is TGCGCCAGTCTCGAGGCAGGCTCGGCTTTCTTT. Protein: CASLEAGSAFF.

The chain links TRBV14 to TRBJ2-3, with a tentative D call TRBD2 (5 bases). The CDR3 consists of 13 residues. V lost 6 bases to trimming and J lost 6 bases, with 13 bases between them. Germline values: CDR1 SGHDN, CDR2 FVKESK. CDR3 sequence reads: CASRRGLGDTQYF. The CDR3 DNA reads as TGTGCCAGCAGACGTGGACTTGGTGATACGCAGTATTTT.

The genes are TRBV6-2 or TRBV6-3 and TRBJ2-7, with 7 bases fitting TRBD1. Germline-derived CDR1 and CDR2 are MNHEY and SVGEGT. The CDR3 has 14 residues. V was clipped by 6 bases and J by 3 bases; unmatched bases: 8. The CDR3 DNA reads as TGTGCCAGCAGAGAGCCAACAGGGGTCTACGAGCAGTACTTC. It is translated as CASREPTGVYEQYF.

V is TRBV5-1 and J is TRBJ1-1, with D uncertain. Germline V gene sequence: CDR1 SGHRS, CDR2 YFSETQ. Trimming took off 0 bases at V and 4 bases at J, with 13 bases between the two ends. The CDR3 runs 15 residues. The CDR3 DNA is TGCGCCAGCAGCTTGGAAGTCAGTGTCTCCACTGAAGCTTTCTTT. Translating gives CASSLEVSVSTEAFF.

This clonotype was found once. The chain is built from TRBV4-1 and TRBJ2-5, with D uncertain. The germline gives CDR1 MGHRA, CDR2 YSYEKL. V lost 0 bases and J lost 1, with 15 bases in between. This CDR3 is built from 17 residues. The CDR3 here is CASSQDNRGQVQETQYF. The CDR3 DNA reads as TGCGCCAGCAGCCAAGATAATCGCGGCCAAGTCCAAGAGACCCAGTACTTC.

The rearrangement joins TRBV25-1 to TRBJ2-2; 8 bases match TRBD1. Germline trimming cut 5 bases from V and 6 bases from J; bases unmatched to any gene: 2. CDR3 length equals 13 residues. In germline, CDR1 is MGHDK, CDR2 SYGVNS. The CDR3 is CASSTQGAGELFF. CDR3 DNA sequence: TGTGCCAGCAGTACACAGGGGGCCGGGGAGCTGTTTTTT.

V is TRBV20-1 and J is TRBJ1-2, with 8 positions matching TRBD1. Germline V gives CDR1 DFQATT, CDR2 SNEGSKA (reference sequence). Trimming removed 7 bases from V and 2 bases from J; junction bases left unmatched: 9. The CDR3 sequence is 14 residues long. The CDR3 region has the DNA TGCAGTGTTCCCGACAGGGGCGGCAACTATGGCTACACCTTC. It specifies CSVPDRGGNYGYTF.

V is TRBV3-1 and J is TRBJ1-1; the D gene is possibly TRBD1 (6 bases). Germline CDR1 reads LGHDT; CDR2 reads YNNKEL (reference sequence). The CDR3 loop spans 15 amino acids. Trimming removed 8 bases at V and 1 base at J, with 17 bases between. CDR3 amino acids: CASRPSGEGNTEAFF. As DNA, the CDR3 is TGTGCCAGCCGCCCTTCAGGGGAGGGGAACACTGAAGCTTTCTTT.

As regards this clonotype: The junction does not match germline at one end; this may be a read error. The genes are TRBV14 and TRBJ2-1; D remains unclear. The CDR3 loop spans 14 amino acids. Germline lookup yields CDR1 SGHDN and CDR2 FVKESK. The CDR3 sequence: CTSSQVYSYNEQFF. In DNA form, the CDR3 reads TGTACCAGCAGCCAAGTATACAGTTACAATGAGCAGTTCTTC.

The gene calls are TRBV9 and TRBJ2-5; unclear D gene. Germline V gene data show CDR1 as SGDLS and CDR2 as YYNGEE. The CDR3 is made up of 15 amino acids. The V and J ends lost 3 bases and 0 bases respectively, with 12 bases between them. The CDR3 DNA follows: TGTGCCAGCAGCGCCCCAGGACGGTACCAAGAGACCCAGTACTTC. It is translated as CASSAPGRYQETQYF.

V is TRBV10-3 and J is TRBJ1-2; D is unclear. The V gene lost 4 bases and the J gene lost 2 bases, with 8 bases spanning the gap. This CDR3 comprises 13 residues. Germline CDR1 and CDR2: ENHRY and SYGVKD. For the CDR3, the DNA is TGTGCCATCAGTGCCGGCAGCAACTATGGCTACACCTTC. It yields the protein CAISAGSNYGYTF.

The CDR3 is CAISERYTERTQYF. The CDR3 bases are TGTGCCATCAGTGAGAGATACACGGAAAGGACCCAGTACTTC. The chain links TRBV10-3 to TRBJ2-5; D unresolved. This CDR3 comprises 14 residues. Germline CDR1 reads ENHRY; CDR2 reads SYGVKD. Trimming left V 2 bases short and J 7 bases short, with 14 bases between.

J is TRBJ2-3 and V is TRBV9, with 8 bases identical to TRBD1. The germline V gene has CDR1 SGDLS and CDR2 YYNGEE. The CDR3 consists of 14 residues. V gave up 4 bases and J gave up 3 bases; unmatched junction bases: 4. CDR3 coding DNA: TGTGCCAGCAGCATAGGACAGGGTACAGATACGCAGTATTTT. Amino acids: CASSIGQGTDTQYF.

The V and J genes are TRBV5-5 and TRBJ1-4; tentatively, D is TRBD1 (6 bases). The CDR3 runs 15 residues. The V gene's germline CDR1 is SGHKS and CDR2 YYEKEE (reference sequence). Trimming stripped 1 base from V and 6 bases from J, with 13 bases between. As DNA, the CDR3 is TGTGCCAGCAGCTTGTTGCAGGGGAGGGATGAAAAACTGTTTTTT. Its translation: CASSLLQGRDEKLFF.

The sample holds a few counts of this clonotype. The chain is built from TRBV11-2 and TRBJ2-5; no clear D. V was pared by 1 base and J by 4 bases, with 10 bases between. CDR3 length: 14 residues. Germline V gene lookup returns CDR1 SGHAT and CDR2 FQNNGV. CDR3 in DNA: TGTGCCAGCAGCTTAGGGGTTTCGGGAGAGACCCAGTACTTC. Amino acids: CASSLGVSGETQYF.

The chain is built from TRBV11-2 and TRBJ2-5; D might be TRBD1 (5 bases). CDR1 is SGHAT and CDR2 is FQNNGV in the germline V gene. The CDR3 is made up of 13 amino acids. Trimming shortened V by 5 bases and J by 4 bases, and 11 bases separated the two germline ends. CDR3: CASSGAHRETQYF. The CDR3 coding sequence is TGTGCCAGCAGCGGGGCCCACCGAGAGACCCAGTACTTC.

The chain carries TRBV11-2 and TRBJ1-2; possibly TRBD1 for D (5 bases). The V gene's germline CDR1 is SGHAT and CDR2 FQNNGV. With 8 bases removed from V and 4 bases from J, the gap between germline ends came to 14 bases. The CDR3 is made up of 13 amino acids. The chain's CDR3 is CASSPERGYGYTF. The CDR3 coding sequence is TGTGCCAGCTCGCCCGAGAGGGGCTATGGCTACACCTTC. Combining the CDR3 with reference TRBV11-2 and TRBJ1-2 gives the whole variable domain EAGVAQSPRYKIIEKRQSVAFWCNPISGHATLYWYQQILGQGPKLLIQFQNNGVVDDSQLPKDRFSAERLKGVDSTLKIQPAKLEDSAVYLCASSPERGYGYTFGSGTRLTVV.

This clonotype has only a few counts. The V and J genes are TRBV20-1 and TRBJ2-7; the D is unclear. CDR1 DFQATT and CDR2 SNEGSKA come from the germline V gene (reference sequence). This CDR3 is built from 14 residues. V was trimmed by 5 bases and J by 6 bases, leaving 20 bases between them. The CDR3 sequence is CSALSNRTPLEQYF. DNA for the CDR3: TGCAGTGCTCTTTCCAACCGAACGCCTCTCGAGCAGTACTTC.

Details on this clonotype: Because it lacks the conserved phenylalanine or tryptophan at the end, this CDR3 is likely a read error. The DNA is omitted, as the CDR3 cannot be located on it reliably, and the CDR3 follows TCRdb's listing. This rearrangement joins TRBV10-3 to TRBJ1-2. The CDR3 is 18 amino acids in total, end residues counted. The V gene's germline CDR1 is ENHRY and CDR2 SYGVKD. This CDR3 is CAISEPDGPWTFFGQGTI.

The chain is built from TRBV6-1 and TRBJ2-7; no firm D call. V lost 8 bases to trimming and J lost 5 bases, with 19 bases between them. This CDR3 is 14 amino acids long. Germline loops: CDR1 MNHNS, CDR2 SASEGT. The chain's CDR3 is CASAQRLFLDEQYF. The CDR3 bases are TGTGCCAGCGCCCAACGGCTGTTCCTGGACGAGCAGTACTTC.

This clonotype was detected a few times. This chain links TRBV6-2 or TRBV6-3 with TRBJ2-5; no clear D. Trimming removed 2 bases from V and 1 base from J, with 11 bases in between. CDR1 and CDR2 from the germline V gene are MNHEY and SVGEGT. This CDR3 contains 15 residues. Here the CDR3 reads CASSYGLATQETQYF. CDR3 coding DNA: TGTGCCAGCAGTTACGGGCTCGCAACCCAAGAGACCCAGTACTTC.